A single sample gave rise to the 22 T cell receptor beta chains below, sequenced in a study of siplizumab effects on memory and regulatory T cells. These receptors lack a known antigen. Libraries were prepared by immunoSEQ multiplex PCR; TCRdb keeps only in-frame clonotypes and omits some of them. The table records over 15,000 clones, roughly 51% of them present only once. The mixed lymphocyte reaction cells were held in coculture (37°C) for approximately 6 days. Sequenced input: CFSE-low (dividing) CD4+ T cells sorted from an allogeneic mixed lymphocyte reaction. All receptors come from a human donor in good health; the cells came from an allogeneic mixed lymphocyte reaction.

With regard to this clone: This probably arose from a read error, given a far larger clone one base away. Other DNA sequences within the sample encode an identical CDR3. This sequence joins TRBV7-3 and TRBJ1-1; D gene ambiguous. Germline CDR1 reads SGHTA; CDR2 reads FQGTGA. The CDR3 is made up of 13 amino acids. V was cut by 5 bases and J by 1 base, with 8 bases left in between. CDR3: CASSLLQNTEAFF. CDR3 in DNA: TGTGCCAGCAGCCTATTACAGAACACTGAAGCTTTCTTT.

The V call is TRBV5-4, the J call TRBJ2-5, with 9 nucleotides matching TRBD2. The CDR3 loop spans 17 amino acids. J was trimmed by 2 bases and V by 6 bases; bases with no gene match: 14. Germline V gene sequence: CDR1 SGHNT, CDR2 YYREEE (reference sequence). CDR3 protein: CASTSPWGSGGQETQYF. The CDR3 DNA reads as TGTGCCAGCACCTCTCCTTGGGGAAGCGGGGGGCAAGAGACCCAGTACTTC.

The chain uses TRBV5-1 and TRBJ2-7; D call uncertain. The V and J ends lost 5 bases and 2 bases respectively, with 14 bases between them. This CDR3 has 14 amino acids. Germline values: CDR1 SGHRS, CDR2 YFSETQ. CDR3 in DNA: TGCGCCAGCAGAAGGAAGGAAGGGCCCTACGAGCAGTACTTC. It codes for CASRRKEGPYEQYF.

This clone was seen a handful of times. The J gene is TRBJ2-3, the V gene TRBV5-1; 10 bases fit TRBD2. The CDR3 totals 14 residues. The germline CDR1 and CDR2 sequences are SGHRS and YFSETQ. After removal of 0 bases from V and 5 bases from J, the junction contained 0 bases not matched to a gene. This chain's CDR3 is CASSLGTSGDTQYF. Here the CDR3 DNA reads TGCGCCAGCAGCTTGGGGACTAGCGGAGATACGCAGTATTTT.

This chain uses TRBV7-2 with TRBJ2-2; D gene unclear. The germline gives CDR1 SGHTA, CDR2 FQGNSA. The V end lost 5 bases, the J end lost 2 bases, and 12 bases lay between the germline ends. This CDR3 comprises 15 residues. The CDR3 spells CASSLPDTNTGELFF. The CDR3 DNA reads TGTGCCAGCAGCCTCCCCGACACCAACACCGGGGAGCTGTTTTTT.

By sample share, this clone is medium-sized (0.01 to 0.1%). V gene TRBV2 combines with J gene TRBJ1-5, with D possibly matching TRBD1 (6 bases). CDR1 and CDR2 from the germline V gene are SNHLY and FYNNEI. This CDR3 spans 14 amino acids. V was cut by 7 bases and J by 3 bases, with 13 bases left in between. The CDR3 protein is CASTLRGINQPQHF. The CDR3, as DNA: TGTGCCAGCACTTTAAGGGGGATCAATCAGCCCCAGCATTTT.

DNA of the CDR3: TGTGCCAGCAGTCCGATGGGAGGGGCCCTCTCCGAGCAGTACTTC. Its protein product is CASSPMGGALSEQYF. This rearrangement joins TRBV6-6 to TRBJ2-7; TRBD2 aligns across 7 bases. Germline trimming cut 5 bases from V and 6 bases from J; bases unmatched to any gene: 13. Germline V gene lookup returns CDR1 MNHNY and CDR2 SVGAGI (reference sequence). CDR3 length: 15 amino acids.

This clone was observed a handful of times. Written as DNA, the CDR3 is TGTGCCAGCAGCTTGTGGGGGAGGGACACTGAAGCTTTCTTT. Its translation: CASSLWGRDTEAFF. This rearrangement joins TRBV5-5 to TRBJ1-1; weak D call: TRBD1 (5 bases). This CDR3 is built from 14 residues. V lost 1 base, J lost 3 bases, and 10 bases lay in between. Germline V gene lookup returns CDR1 SGHKS and CDR2 YYEKEE (reference sequence).

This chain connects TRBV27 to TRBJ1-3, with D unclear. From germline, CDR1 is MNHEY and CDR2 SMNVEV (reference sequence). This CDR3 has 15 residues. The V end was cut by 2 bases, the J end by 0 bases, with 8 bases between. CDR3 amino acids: CASSLVANSGNTIYF. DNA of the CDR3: TGTGCCAGCAGTTTAGTGGCAAACTCTGGAAACACCATATATTTT.

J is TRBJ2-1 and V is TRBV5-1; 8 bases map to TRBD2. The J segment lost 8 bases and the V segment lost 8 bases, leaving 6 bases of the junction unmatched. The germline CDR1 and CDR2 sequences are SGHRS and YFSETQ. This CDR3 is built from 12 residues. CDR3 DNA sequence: TGCGCCAGTGGAGCGGGGGTAGATGAGCAGTTCTTC. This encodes CASGAGVDEQFF.

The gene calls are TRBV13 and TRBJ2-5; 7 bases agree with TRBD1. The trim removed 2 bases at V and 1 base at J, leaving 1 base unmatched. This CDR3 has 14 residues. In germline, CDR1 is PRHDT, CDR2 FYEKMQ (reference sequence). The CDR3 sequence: CASSLRQGQETQYF. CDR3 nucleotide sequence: TGTGCCAGCAGCTTAAGACAGGGCCAAGAGACCCAGTACTTC.

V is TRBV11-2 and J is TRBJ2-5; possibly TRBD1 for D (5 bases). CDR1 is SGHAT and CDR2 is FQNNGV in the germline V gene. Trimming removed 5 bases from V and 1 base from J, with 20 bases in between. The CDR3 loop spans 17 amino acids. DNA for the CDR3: TGTGCCAGCAGCCTAACCTTCCTCGGAAGGGGCCAAGAGACCCAGTACTTC. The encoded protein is CASSLTFLGRGQETQYF.

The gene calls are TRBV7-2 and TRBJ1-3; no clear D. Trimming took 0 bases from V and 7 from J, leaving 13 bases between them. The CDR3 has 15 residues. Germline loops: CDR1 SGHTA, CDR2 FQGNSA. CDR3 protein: CASSLARQLGNTIYF. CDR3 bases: TGTGCCAGCAGCTTAGCGAGACAACTCGGGAACACCATATATTTT.

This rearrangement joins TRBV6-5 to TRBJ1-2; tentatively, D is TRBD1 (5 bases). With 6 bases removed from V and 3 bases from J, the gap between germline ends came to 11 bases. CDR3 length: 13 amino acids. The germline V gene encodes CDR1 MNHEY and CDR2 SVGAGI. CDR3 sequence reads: CASSLDSHYGYTF. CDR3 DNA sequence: TGTGCCAGCAGCCTCGACAGTCACTATGGCTACACCTTC.

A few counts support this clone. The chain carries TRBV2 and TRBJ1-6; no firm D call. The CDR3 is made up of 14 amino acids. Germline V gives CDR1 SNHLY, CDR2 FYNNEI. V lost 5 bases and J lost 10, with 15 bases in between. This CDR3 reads CASSLESFRSPLHF. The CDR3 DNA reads TGTGCCAGCAGTCTGGAAAGCTTCAGATCACCCCTCCACTTT.

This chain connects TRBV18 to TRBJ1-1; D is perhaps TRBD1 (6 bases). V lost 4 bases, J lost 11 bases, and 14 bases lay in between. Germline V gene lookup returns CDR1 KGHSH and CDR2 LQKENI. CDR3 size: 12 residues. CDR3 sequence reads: CASSQQGFAAFF. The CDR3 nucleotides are TGTGCCAGCTCACAACAGGGATTTGCTGCTTTCTTT.

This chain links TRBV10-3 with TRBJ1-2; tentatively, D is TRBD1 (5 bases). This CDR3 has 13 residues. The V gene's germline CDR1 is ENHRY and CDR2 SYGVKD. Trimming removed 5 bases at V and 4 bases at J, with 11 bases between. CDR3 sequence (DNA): TGTGCCATCAGTTCAGGGTCAGGCTATGGCTACACCTTC. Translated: CAISSGSGYGYTF.

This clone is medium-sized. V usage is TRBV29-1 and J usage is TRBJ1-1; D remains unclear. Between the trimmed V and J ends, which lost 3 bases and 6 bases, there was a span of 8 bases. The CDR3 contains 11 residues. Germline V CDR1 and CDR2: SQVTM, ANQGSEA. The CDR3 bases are TGCAGCGTTGACAAGGCAGCTGAAGCTTTCTTT. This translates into CSVDKAAEAFF.

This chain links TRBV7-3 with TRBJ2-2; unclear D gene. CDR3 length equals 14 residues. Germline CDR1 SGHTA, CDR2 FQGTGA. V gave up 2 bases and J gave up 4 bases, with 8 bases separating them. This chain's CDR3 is CASSLFPSTGELFF. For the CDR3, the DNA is TGTGCCAGCAGCTTATTTCCCTCCACCGGGGAGCTGTTTTTT.

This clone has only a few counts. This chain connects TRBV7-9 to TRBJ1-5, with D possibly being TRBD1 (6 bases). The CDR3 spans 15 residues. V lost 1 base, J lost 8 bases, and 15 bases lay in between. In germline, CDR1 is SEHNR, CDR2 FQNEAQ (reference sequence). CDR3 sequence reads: CASSLEGGRGEPQHF. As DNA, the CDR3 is TGTGCCAGCAGCTTAGAAGGGGGGCGTGGGGAGCCCCAGCATTTT.

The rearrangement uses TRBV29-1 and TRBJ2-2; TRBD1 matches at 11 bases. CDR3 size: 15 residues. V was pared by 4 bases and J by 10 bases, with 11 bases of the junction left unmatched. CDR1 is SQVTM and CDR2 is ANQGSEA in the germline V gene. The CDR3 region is CSVAPGTGGIVELFF. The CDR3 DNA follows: TGCAGCGTTGCCCCCGGGACAGGGGGTATCGTGGAGCTGTTTTTT.

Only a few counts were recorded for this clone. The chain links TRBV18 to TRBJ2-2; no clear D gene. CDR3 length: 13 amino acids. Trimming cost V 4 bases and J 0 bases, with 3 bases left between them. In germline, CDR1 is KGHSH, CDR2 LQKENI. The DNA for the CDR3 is TGTGCCAGCTCACAGACGAACACCGGGGAGCTGTTTTTT. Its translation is CASSQTNTGELFF.